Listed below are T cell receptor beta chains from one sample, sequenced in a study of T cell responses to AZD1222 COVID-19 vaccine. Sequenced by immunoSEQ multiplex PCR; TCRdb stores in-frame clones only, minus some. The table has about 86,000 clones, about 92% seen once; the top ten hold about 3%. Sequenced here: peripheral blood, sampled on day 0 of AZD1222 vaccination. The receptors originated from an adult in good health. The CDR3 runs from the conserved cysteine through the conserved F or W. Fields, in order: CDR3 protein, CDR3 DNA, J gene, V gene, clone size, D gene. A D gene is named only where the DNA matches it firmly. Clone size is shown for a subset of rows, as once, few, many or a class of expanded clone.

CDR3aa: CASRPTRQGNSPLHF; CDR3nt: TGTGCCAGCCGCCCGACTCGACAGGGGAATTCACCCCTCCACTTT; j_gene: TRBJ1-6; v_gene: TRBV6-5; abundance: -; d_gene: TRBD1
CDR3aa: CASSVVGTAKELFF; CDR3nt: TGTGCCAGCAGCGTGGTGGGGACAGCCAAGGAGCTGTTTTTT; j_gene: TRBJ2-2; v_gene: TRBV9; abundance: -; d_gene: TRBD1
CDR3aa: CASSLGQGGGYTF; CDR3nt: TGTGCCAGCAGCTTGGGACAGGGTGGAGGCTACACCTTC; j_gene: TRBJ1-2; v_gene: TRBV7-2; abundance: -; d_gene: TRBD1
CDR3aa: CSALFESELFF; CDR3nt: TGCAGTGCCCTGTTCGAGTCGGAACTGTTTTTT; j_gene: TRBJ1-4; v_gene: TRBV20-1; abundance: few; d_gene: -
CDR3aa: CASSPQGAMNTEAFF; CDR3nt: TGTGCCAGCTCACCACAGGGGGCTATGAACACTGAAGCTTTCTTT; j_gene: TRBJ1-1; v_gene: TRBV18; abundance: -; d_gene: TRBD1
CDR3aa: CATSAGINTEAFF; CDR3nt: TGTGCCACCAGTGCAGGGATCAACACTGAAGCTTTCTTT; j_gene: TRBJ1-1; v_gene: TRBV24-1; abundance: -; d_gene: -
CDR3aa: CASGTGMPSGNQPQHF; CDR3nt: TGTGCCAGTGGGACAGGGATGCCGTCGGGCAATCAGCCCCAGCATTTT; j_gene: TRBJ1-5; v_gene: TRBV19; abundance: -; d_gene: TRBD1
CDR3aa: CASMRGVVRTNEKLFF; CDR3nt: TGTGCCAGCATGCGGGGCGTCGTACGGACTAATGAAAAACTGTTTTTT; j_gene: TRBJ1-4; v_gene: TRBV2; abundance: few; d_gene: -
CDR3aa: CASTLDSTNQPQHF; CDR3nt: TGTGCCAGCACCCTGGACAGCACTAATCAGCCCCAGCATTTT; j_gene: TRBJ1-5; v_gene: TRBV28; abundance: -; d_gene: -
CDR3aa: CSASTPQKNIQYF; CDR3nt: TGCAGTGCTAGTACCCCGCAGAAAAACATTCAGTACTTC; j_gene: TRBJ2-4; v_gene: TRBV20-1; abundance: -; d_gene: -
CDR3aa: CASSAGTDYGYTF; CDR3nt: TGTGCCAGCAGCGCAGGGACAGACTATGGCTACACCTTC; j_gene: TRBJ1-2; v_gene: TRBV5-5; abundance: -; d_gene: TRBD1
CDR3aa: CASSTTGGVNEKLFF; CDR3nt: TGTGCCAGCAGCACCACAGGCGGAGTTAATGAAAAACTGTTTTTT; j_gene: TRBJ1-4; v_gene: TRBV7-9; abundance: few; d_gene: -
CDR3aa: CASSPPRSVAGYTGANVLTF; CDR3nt: TGTGCCAGCAGCCCCCCGAGGTCGGTAGCGGGGTACACTGGGGCCAACGTCCTGACTTTC; j_gene: TRBJ2-6; v_gene: TRBV11-3; abundance: -; d_gene: TRBD2
CDR3aa: CASSEGLGHSTNHGYTF; CDR3nt: TGTGCCAGCAGTGAAGGGTTAGGACACTCAACCAACCATGGCTACACCTTC; j_gene: TRBJ1-2; v_gene: TRBV2; abundance: -; d_gene: -
CDR3aa: CASSPEGGPQHF; CDR3nt: TGTGCCAGCAGCCCAGAAGGGGGGCCCCAGCATTTT; j_gene: TRBJ1-5; v_gene: TRBV5-8; abundance: once; d_gene: -
CDR3aa: CASSLESITVETQYF; CDR3nt: TGTGCCAGCAGCTTAGAGTCGATAACGGTGGAGACCCAGTACTTC; j_gene: TRBJ2-5; v_gene: TRBV11-1; abundance: -; d_gene: -
CDR3aa: CASSQDLAGGTSSYNEQFF; CDR3nt: TGTGCCAGCAGCCAAGATTTAGCGGGAGGCACGAGCTCCTACAATGAGCAGTTCTTC; j_gene: TRBJ2-1; v_gene: TRBV3-1/TRBV3-2; abundance: -; d_gene: TRBD2
CDR3aa: CASSREMNTEAFF; CDR3nt: TGCGCCAGCAGCCGAGAAATGAACACTGAAGCTTTCTTT; j_gene: TRBJ1-1; v_gene: TRBV4-1; abundance: -; d_gene: -
CDR3aa: CASRATGRQETQYF; CDR3nt: TGTGCCAGCAGGGCCACAGGGAGGCAAGAGACCCAGTACTTC; j_gene: TRBJ2-5; v_gene: TRBV6-5; abundance: -; d_gene: -
CDR3aa: CASSLDGEGNQPQHF; CDR3nt: TGTGCCAGCAGCTTAGACGGAGAGGGGAATCAGCCCCAGCATTTT; j_gene: TRBJ1-5; v_gene: TRBV7-9; abundance: few; d_gene: -
CDR3aa: CASSQAGTGYNEQFF; CDR3nt: TGTGCCAGCAGCCAGGCCGGGACAGGGTACAATGAGCAGTTCTTC; j_gene: TRBJ2-1; v_gene: TRBV3-1/TRBV3-2; abundance: -; d_gene: TRBD1
CDR3aa: CASASTGGTDTQYF; CDR3nt: TGCGCCAGCGCCTCGACAGGAGGCACAGATACGCAGTATTTT; j_gene: TRBJ2-3; v_gene: TRBV5-1; abundance: -; d_gene: -
CDR3aa: CASSLKARGTEQYF; CDR3nt: TGTGCCAGCAGTTTAAAGGCCAGGGGGACCGAGCAGTACTTC; j_gene: TRBJ2-7; v_gene: TRBV28; abundance: -; d_gene: TRBD1
CDR3aa: CASSKAGIAGPSTDTQYF; CDR3nt: TGTGCCAGCAGCAAAGCTGGGATAGCGGGACCTAGCACAGATACGCAGTATTTT; j_gene: TRBJ2-3; v_gene: TRBV21-1; abundance: -; d_gene: -
CDR3aa: CASSLVPDRATGELFF; CDR3nt: TGCGCCAGCAGCTTGGTCCCTGACAGGGCCACCGGGGAGCTGTTTTTT; j_gene: TRBJ2-2; v_gene: TRBV5-1; abundance: -; d_gene: TRBD1
CDR3aa: CASRGTEAFF; CDR3nt: TGTGCCAGCAGGGGCACTGAAGCTTTCTTT; j_gene: TRBJ1-1; v_gene: TRBV27; abundance: once; d_gene: -
CDR3aa: CASSRGGAQDEQFF; CDR3nt: TGTGCCAGCAGCCGGGGTGGGGCTCAGGATGAGCAGTTCTTC; j_gene: TRBJ2-1; v_gene: TRBV2; abundance: -; d_gene: -
CDR3aa: CASRPQGADTGELFF; CDR3nt: TGTGCTAGCAGACCTCAGGGGGCGGACACCGGGGAGCTGTTTTTT; j_gene: TRBJ2-2; v_gene: TRBV7-7; abundance: -; d_gene: TRBD1
CDR3aa: CASSFSSGGFVYEQYF; CDR3nt: TGCGCCAGCAGCTTCTCTAGCGGGGGCTTTGTCTACGAGCAGTACTTC; j_gene: TRBJ2-7; v_gene: TRBV5-1; abundance: -; d_gene: TRBD2
CDR3aa: CASSLTAYNEQFF; CDR3nt: TGTGCCAGCAGCTTGACAGCCTACAATGAGCAGTTCTTC; j_gene: TRBJ2-1; v_gene: TRBV7-3; abundance: -; d_gene: -
CDR3aa: CASSYHGDGTGELFF; CDR3nt: TGTGCCAGCAGTTACCACGGGGATGGCACCGGGGAGCTGTTTTTT; j_gene: TRBJ2-2; v_gene: TRBV6-5; abundance: -; d_gene: -
CDR3aa: CASSGQTGIKEKLFF; CDR3nt: TGTGCCAGCAGCGGGCAGACAGGGATAAAAGAAAAACTGTTTTTT; j_gene: TRBJ1-4; v_gene: TRBV2; abundance: -; d_gene: TRBD1
CDR3aa: CASSYRLSTEAFF; CDR3nt: TGTGCCAGCAGTTACAGGTTGTCCACTGAAGCTTTCTTT; j_gene: TRBJ1-1; v_gene: TRBV6-5; abundance: -; d_gene: -
CDR3aa: CASLLWDRANEKLFF; CDR3nt: TGTGCCAGCCTACTTTGGGACAGGGCAAATGAAAAACTGTTTTTT; j_gene: TRBJ1-4; v_gene: TRBV6-5; abundance: -; d_gene: TRBD1
CDR3aa: CASSFITGGNEKLFF; CDR3nt: TGTGCCAGCAGCTTCATTACAGGGGGTAATGAAAAACTGTTTTTT; j_gene: TRBJ1-4; v_gene: TRBV28; abundance: -; d_gene: TRBD1
CDR3aa: CAIRPGQGIGNTEAFF; CDR3nt: TGTGCCATCAGGCCGGGACAGGGGATTGGGAACACTGAAGCTTTCTTT; j_gene: TRBJ1-1; v_gene: TRBV10-3; abundance: -; d_gene: TRBD1
CDR3aa: CASSRRGSSNEKLFF; CDR3nt: TGTGCCAGTAGCCGACGGGGGAGCTCTAATGAAAAACTGTTTTTT; j_gene: TRBJ1-4; v_gene: TRBV19; abundance: -; d_gene: -
CDR3aa: CASSLTGGTFETQYF; CDR3nt: TGTGCCAGCAGCTTAACGGGGGGGACGTTCGAGACCCAGTACTTC; j_gene: TRBJ2-5; v_gene: TRBV7-3; abundance: -; d_gene: TRBD2
CDR3aa: CASSPSRRRSSGNTIYF; CDR3nt: TGTGCCAGCAGCCCCAGTCGTCGTCGCTCTTCCGGAAACACCATATATTTT; j_gene: TRBJ1-3; v_gene: TRBV7-8; abundance: -; d_gene: -
CDR3aa: CASSLMGQAQQVGKLFF; CDR3nt: TGTGCCAGCAGCTTGATGGGACAGGCCCAACAGGTCGGAAAACTGTTTTTT; j_gene: TRBJ1-4; v_gene: TRBV5-6; abundance: -; d_gene: TRBD1
CDR3aa: CASSQGAVRAGELFF; CDR3nt: TGTGCCAGCAGCCAGGGAGCGGTTAGGGCCGGGGAGCTGTTTTTT; j_gene: TRBJ2-2; v_gene: TRBV7-9; abundance: -; d_gene: -
CDR3aa: CAWSVGSFSGNTIYF; CDR3nt: TGTGCCTGGAGTGTAGGGAGTTTCTCTGGAAACACCATATATTTT; j_gene: TRBJ1-3; v_gene: TRBV30; abundance: -; d_gene: -
CDR3aa: CASSWTRASQETQYF; CDR3nt: TGTGCCAGCAGCTGGACTAGAGCGTCACAAGAGACCCAGTACTTC; j_gene: TRBJ2-5; v_gene: TRBV7-9; abundance: -; d_gene: TRBD2
CDR3aa: CAIMKENGNEQFF; CDR3nt: TGTGCCATCATGAAGGAGAATGGCAATGAGCAGTTCTTC; j_gene: TRBJ2-1; v_gene: TRBV10-3; abundance: -; d_gene: -
CDR3aa: CASSSQGFQPQHF; CDR3nt: TGTGCCAGCAGTTCCCAGGGGTTTCAGCCCCAGCATTTT; j_gene: TRBJ1-5; v_gene: TRBV12-3/TRBV12-4; abundance: -; d_gene: -
CDR3aa: CASSQESLGGYTF; CDR3nt: TGCGCCAGCAGCCAAGAATCTCTTGGTGGCTACACCTTC; j_gene: TRBJ1-2; v_gene: TRBV4-1; abundance: -; d_gene: -
CDR3aa: CASSQLDWEDTEAFF; CDR3nt: TGTGCCAGCAGCCAACTGGACTGGGAGGACACTGAAGCTTTCTTT; j_gene: TRBJ1-1; v_gene: TRBV4-2; abundance: -; d_gene: -